This TCR beta chain comes out of a study of T cell responses to AZD1222 COVID-19 vaccine. Study results and limitations: Targeting of unmutated variant regions was reportedly seen in nearly half of spike-specific TCRs. Donors were largely white British and mainly female; clonal diversity was possibly underestimated. Vaccination with two AZD1222 doses was followed by a rise in Spike-specific TCR breadth and depth.

Assay used: immunoSEQ multiplex PCR; TCRdb lists only in-frame clones, some missing. The sample holds about 55,000 clones; 80% are singletons and the top ten take roughly 5.1%. A word on this clone: Its antigen remains unidentified.

This clonotype was obtained from an adult who received the AZD1222 COVID-19 vaccine. The material was peripheral blood, obtained 28 days after the second AZD1222 dose.

This chain's CDR3 is CASSRPGFSGNTIYF. The CDR3 region has the DNA TGTGCCAGCAGCCGCCCGGGTTTCTCTGGAAACACCATATATTTT. The rearrangement links TRBV5-6 to TRBJ1-3; D not resolved. V lost 4 bases to trimming and J lost 0 bases, with 11 bases between them. The CDR3 has 15 amino acids. Germline V gives CDR1 SGHDT, CDR2 YYEEEE. Combining the CDR3 with reference TRBV5-6 and TRBJ1-3 gives the whole variable domain DAGVTQSPTHLIKTRGQQVTLRCSPKSGHDTVSWYQQALGQGPQFIFQYYEEEERQRGNFPDRFSGHQFPNYSSELNVNALLLGDSALYLCASSRPGFSGNTIYFGEGSWLTVV.